The present entry profiles one TCR beta chain with its context. No antigen is known for it. The data stem from a study of T cell repertoires in ileal Crohn's disease. The study, taken as a whole, reports: Clonal expansions were more frequent in active smokers than non-smokers at surgery.

Trimming cost V 2 bases and J 10 bases, with 13 bases left between them. This CDR3 spans 14 amino acids. Time point of the sample: neoterminal ileum biopsy at postoperative endoscopy, about 6 months after surgery. Data came from immunoSEQ multiplex PCR; TCRdb stores just in-frame clones and leaves some out. The repertoire holds 4,000 or so clones, roughly 85% seen once, with under 15% in the top ten. V and J are TRBV5-3 and TRBJ1-6; D call uncertain. TRBV5-3 falls under the ORF class, with uncertain function. The clonotype originates from an adult with Crohn's disease. Sequenced sample: ileal tissue. The CDR3 DNA reads TGTGCCAGAAGCTTATCAATTCCCCCCTCACCCCTCCACTTT. Its translation is CARSLSIPPSPLHF.